This T cell receptor (beta chain) was captured in a study of long-term antiretroviral therapy in people with HIV. This CDR3 is 14 amino acids long. The ends lost 7 bases at V and 4 bases at J; junction bases unmatched: 5. CDR1 LNHDA and CDR2 SQIVND come from the germline V gene (reference sequence). The study's findings and limits: Even long-term ART left TRB diversity below transplant donor controls, despite gains. ART adherence was not documented, and neither viral resistance nor therapy changes had any data.

Sample share makes this clone medium-sized. The antigen is unknown. Specimens carried about 0.9-10 million cryopreserved PBMC before DNA extraction. The assay, immunoSEQ v3.0, was run at survey level. Sequencing used immunoSEQ multiplex PCR; TCRdb keeps in-frame clones, though not all of them. The sample contains tens of thousands of clones, around 80% of which appear only once. This clonotype originated in a woman aged 40 to 55 with HIV. Sequencing was performed on unsorted PBMCs, taken 4.1 years after starting antiretroviral therapy. The chain recombines TRBV19 with TRBJ1-5; 9 positions match TRBD1. CDR3 protein: CASTADRGNQPQHF. The CDR3 DNA reads TGTGCCAGTACCGCCGACAGGGGGAATCAGCCCCAGCATTTT.